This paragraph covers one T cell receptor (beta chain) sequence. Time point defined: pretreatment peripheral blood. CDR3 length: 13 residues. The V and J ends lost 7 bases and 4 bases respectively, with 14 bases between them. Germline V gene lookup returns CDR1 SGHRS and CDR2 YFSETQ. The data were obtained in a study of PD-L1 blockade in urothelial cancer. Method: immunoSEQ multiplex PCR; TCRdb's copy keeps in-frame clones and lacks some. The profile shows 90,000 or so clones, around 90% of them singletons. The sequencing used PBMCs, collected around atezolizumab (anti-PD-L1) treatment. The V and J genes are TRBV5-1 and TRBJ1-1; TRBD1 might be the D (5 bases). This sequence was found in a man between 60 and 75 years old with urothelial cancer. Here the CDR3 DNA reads TGCGCCAGCGGAAACACAGGCGTCACTGAAGCTTTCTTT. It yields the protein CASGNTGVTEAFF.